Below are 9 T cell receptor beta chains sequenced from a single sample in a study of siplizumab effects on memory and regulatory T cells. TCRdb's table, derived via immunoSEQ multiplex PCR, lists solely in-frame clones and lacks some. The table records nearly 85,000 clones, roughly 89% of them present only once. Sequenced input: Tregs sorted from blood. These receptors originate from a human donor in good health.

The chain employs TRBV11-2 and TRBJ2-5; no clear D gene. CDR1 and CDR2 from the germline V gene are SGHAT and FQNNGV. The V and J ends lost 1 base and 5 bases respectively, with 8 bases between them. CDR3 length: 13 amino acids. The CDR3 sequence: CASSLARSETQYF. CDR3 in DNA: TGTGCCAGCAGCTTAGCCCGTAGTGAGACCCAGTACTTC.

V usage is TRBV5-1 and J usage is TRBJ1-3, with 9 positions matching TRBD1. Germline V CDR1 and CDR2: SGHRS, YFSETQ. The CDR3 has 16 amino acids. With 1 base clipped from V and 1 base from J, the junction kept 3 bases outside the gene matches. CDR3: CASSLLGTGSGNTIYF. In DNA form, the CDR3 reads TGCGCCAGCAGCTTGCTAGGGACAGGGTCTGGAAACACCATATATTTT.

This clone came up once. The CDR3 nucleotides are TGTGCCAGCAACAAAAGAGTGACGAATGAAAAACTGTTTTTT. This sequence encodes CASNKRVTNEKLFF. The V gene is TRBV6-1, the J gene TRBJ1-4; D unclear. The CDR3 contains 14 residues. V dropped 7 bases and J dropped 5 bases, with 14 bases sitting between them. Germline-derived CDR1 and CDR2 are MNHNS and SASEGT.

This clone was seen a single time. This chain uses TRBV6-1 with TRBJ1-5; no firm D call. The CDR3 length is 15 residues. Germline CDR1 and CDR2: MNHNS and SASEGT. V lost 3 bases and J 3 bases, leaving 12 bases between the germline ends. CDR3 sequence reads: CASSEEGGFNQPQHF. DNA of the CDR3: TGTGCCAGCAGTGAGGAGGGCGGGTTCAATCAGCCCCAGCATTTT.

CDR3 DNA sequence: TGTGCCAGCAGCACCGCGAATTGGGCGGAGACCCAGTACTTC. Translating gives CASSTANWAETQYF. This sequence joins TRBV7-2 and TRBJ2-5; D gene uncertain. CDR3 length equals 14 residues. Trimming took off 5 bases at V and 5 bases at J, with 15 bases between the two ends. Germline V gene sequence: CDR1 SGHTA, CDR2 FQGNSA.

The chain couples TRBV9 to TRBJ1-2; 7 bases agree with TRBD1. Germline CDR1 reads SGDLS; CDR2 reads YYNGEE. V gave up 3 bases and J gave up 4 bases; unmatched junction bases: 3. This CDR3 is 13 amino acids long. Here the CDR3 reads CASSAGQAYGYTF. In nucleotides, the CDR3 is TGTGCCAGCAGCGCCGGACAGGCCTATGGCTACACCTTC.

This clone was picked up a small number of times. The gene calls are TRBV6-1 and TRBJ2-7, with a possible D match to TRBD1 (6 bases). With 8 bases removed from V and 4 bases from J, the gap between germline ends came to 12 bases. Germline values: CDR1 MNHNS, CDR2 SASEGT. The CDR3 has 12 amino acids. Here the CDR3 reads CASERDTYEQYF. The CDR3 bases are TGTGCCAGCGAACGGGACACTTACGAGCAGTACTTC.

The chain is built from TRBV28 and TRBJ2-5; D is perhaps TRBD1 (6 bases). V shed 5 bases and J shed 3 bases, with 19 bases lying between them. The germline V gene has CDR1 MDHEN and CDR2 SYDVKM. The CDR3 contains 16 residues. The CDR3 nucleotides read TGTGCCAGCAGTGATAGGGGGACAAAAGGCAAAGAGACCCAGTACTTC. Residues: CASSDRGTKGKETQYF.

This clone turned up a few times. This chain uses TRBV25-1 with TRBJ2-7, with TRBD1 matching 7 bases. The CDR3 spans 13 residues. Germline loops: CDR1 MGHDK, CDR2 SYGVNS. J lost 6 bases, V lost 6 bases, and 8 bases had no gene match. The CDR3 here is CASRTDRTVEQYF. The CDR3 region has the DNA TGTGCCAGCAGGACGGACAGGACAGTCGAGCAGTACTTC.